This T cell receptor (beta chain) was recorded in a study of T-cell reconstitution after alpha-beta-depleted transplantation in children. V lost 8 bases and J 3 bases, leaving 13 bases between the germline ends. Per germline, CDR1 GTSNPN and CDR2 SVGIG (reference sequence). The CDR3 has 12 amino acids. Preparation of the TCRbeta library used unique molecular identifiers. TCRdb re-called the PCR reads with MiXCR, one entry per CDR3 protein. The data hold fewer than 550,000 distinct CDR3 sequences, with roughly 10% observed a single time. This clonotype was observed a few times. Its antigen is not identified. Whole-study findings and limits: Several hundred graft clones that had expanded were reportedly the source of alpha-beta T cells about two months after transplant. Diversity and T-cell counts at one year after transplant derived mostly from new T cells. Some patients owed their high day-60 TCRbeta diversity to surviving recipient T cells and thymic progenitors.

The chain recombines TRBV30 with TRBJ2-5, with D possibly being TRBD2 (6 bases). The receptor comes from a female patient younger than 10 who had a stem cell transplant for aplastic anemia, so the T cells may come from the graft donor. Source: PBMCs, mostly from graft donor cells, taken 180 days after TCRalphabeta/CD19-depleted stem cell transplant. The CDR3 region is CAGRERKETQYF. Written as DNA, the CDR3 is TGTGCCGGGCGGGAACGTAAAGAGACCCAGTACTTC.